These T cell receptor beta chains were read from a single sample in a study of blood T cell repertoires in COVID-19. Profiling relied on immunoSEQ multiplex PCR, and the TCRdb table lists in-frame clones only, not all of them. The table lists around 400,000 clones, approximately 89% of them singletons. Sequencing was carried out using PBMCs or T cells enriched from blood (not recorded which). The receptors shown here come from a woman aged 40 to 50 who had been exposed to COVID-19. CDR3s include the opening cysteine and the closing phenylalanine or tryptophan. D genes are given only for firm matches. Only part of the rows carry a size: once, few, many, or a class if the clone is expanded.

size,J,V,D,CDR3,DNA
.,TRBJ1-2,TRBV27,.,CASSPVPGYGYTF,TGTGCCAGCAGTCCCGTACCGGGATATGGCTACACCTTC
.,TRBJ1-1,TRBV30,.,CAWKDGGHTEAFF,TGTGCCTGGAAGGACGGGGGACACACTGAAGCTTTCTTT
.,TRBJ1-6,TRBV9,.,CASSVGQSSYNSPLHF,TGTGCCAGCAGCGTGGGGCAGAGCTCCTATAATTCACCCCTCCACTTT
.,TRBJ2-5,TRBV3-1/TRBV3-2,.,CASSQGLSGEETQYF,TGTGCCAGCAGCCAAGGACTATCGGGTGAAGAGACCCAGTACTTC
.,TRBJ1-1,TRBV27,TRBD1,CASRRNTGVRTEAFF,TGTGCCAGCAGGCGAAACACAGGGGTACGCACTGAAGCTTTCTTT
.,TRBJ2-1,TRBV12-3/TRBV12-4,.,CASTPEGVGEQFF,TGTGCCAGCACCCCTGAGGGAGTTGGGGAGCAGTTCTTC
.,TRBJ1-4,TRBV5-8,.,CASSLQGFNEKLFF,TGTGCCAGCAGCTTGCAGGGGTTTAATGAAAAACTGTTTTTT
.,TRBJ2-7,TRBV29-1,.,CSVEVGQPYEQYF,TGCAGCGTTGAAGTGGGGCAGCCCTACGAGCAGTACTTC
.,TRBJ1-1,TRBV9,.,CASSANGGANTEAFF,TGTGCCAGCAGCGCCAACGGGGGGGCGAACACTGAAGCTTTCTTT
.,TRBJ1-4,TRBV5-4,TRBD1,CASSQTGSNEKLFF,TGTGCCAGCAGCCAGACAGGGAGCAACGAAAAACTGTTTTTT
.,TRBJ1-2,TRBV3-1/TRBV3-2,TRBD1,CASSPIVRTGENYGYTF,TGTGCCAGCAGCCCGATCGTTAGGACAGGAGAGAACTATGGCTACACCTTC
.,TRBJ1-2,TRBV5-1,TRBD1,CASRPTGTESYGYTF,TGCGCCAGCAGACCTACCGGGACAGAGTCCTATGGCTACACCTTC
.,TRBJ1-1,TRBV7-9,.,CASSHSSGLNTEAFF,TGTGCCAGCAGTCACTCTTCAGGCTTGAACACTGAAGCTTTCTTT
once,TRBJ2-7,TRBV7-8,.,CASSLTQARYEQYF,TGTGCCAGCAGCTTAACCCAGGCCAGATACGAGCAGTACTTC
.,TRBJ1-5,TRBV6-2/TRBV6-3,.,CASSYTGYNQPQHF,TGTGCCAGCAGTTATACAGGGTACAATCAGCCCCAGCATTTT
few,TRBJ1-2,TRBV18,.,CASSQGQSASRGYTF,TGTGCCAGCTCACAGGGACAATCAGCCTCACGAGGCTACACCTTC
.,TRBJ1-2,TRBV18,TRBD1,CASSPMTGGNGYTF,TGTGCCAGCTCACCCATGACAGGGGGTAATGGCTACACCTTC
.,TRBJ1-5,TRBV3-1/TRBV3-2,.,CASSQSLSNQPQHF,TGTGCCAGCAGCCAAAGCCTAAGCAATCAGCCCCAGCATTTT
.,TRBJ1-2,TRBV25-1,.,CASSEPGQLYGYTF,TGTGCCAGCAGTGAACCCGGACAGCTCTATGGCTACACCTTC
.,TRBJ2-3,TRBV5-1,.,CASSSEADTQYF,TGCGCCAGCAGCTCGGAGGCAGATACGCAGTATTTT
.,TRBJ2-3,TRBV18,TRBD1,CASSLAGGSLTRADTQYF,TGTGCCAGCTCACTGGCAGGGGGAAGTCTAACGAGGGCAGATACGCAGTATTTT
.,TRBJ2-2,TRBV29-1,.,CSVEGTAGVNTGELFF,TGCAGCGTTGAAGGGACTGCCGGGGTGAACACCGGGGAGCTGTTTTTT
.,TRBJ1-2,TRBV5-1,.,CASSSRGGSYGYTF,TGCGCCAGCAGCTCGAGAGGAGGGTCCTATGGCTACACCTTC
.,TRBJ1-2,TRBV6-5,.,CASTPSGQLYGYTF,TGTGCCAGCACCCCATCCGGACAGTTATATGGCTACACCTTC
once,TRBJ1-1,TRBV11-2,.,CASSLSPNTEAFF,TGTGCCAGCAGCTTAAGCCCGAACACTGAAGCTTTCTTT
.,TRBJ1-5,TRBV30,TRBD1,CAWSLDRGSQPQHF,TGTGCCTGGAGCCTGGACAGGGGGAGTCAGCCCCAGCATTTT
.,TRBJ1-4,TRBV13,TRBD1,CASSLNRGTATNEKLFF,TGTGCCAGCAGCTTAAACCGAGGGACAGCAACTAATGAAAAACTGTTTTTT
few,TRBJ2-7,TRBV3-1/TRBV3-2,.,CASSQAYEQYF,TGTGCCAGCAGCCAAGCTTACGAGCAGTACTTC
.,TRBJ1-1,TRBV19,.,CASSWEGVRRDTEAFF,TGTGCCAGTAGTTGGGAGGGCGTTCGGCGGGACACTGAAGCTTTCTTT
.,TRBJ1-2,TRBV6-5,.,CASRIKGDGYTF,TGTGCCAGCAGAATAAAGGGGGATGGCTACACCTTC
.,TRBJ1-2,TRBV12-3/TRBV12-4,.,CASRSRWLDGYTF,TGTGCCAGCAGGTCCAGGTGGCTGGATGGCTACACCTTC
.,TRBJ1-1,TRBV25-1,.,CASSESTGSDSEAFF,TGTGCCAGCAGTGAAAGCACAGGGTCGGACTCTGAAGCTTTCTTT
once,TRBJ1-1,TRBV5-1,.,CASSLGTANTEAFF,TGCGCCAGCAGCTTGGGGACAGCGAACACTGAAGCTTTCTTT
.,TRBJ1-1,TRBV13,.,CASSYLTVLNTEAFF,TGTGCCAGCAGCTATTTGACAGTCTTGAACACTGAAGCTTTCTTT
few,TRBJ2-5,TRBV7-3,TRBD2,CASRLAVGETQYF,TGTGCCAGCCGACTAGCGGTTGGGGAGACCCAGTACTTC
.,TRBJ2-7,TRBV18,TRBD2,CASSSDPGLPSSYEQYF,TGTGCCAGCTCATCCGATCCGGGACTACCTTCCTCCTACGAGCAGTACTTC
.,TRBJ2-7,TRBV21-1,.,CASAQGCSAYEQYF,TGTGCCAGCGCACAGGGCTGCAGCGCCTACGAGCAGTACTTC
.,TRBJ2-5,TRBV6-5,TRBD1,CASREGARVETQYF,TGTGCCAGCAGAGAGGGGGCGCGTGTGGAGACCCAGTACTTC
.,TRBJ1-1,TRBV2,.,CASSEIGVNTEAFF,TGTGCCAGCAGTGAAATAGGGGTGAACACTGAAGCTTTCTTT
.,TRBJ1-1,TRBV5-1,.,CASSLEVQGNTEAFF,TGCGCCAGCAGCTTAGAAGTACAGGGGAACACTGAAGCTTTCTTT
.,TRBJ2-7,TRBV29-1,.,CSVQIPGAINEQYF,TGCAGCGTTCAAATCCCAGGGGCTATCAACGAGCAGTACTTC
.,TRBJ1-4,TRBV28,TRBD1,CASSSPGGPTNEKLFF,TGTGCCAGCAGTTCCCCAGGGGGACCAACTAATGAAAAACTGTTTTTT
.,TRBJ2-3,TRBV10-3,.,CAIQEWGSTDTQYF,TGTGCCATTCAAGAATGGGGCTCCACAGATACGCAGTATTTT
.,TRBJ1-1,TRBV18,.,CASSPLPTVNTEAFF,TGTGCCAGCTCACCGCTCCCGACAGTCAACACTGAAGCTTTCTTT
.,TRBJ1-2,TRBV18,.,CASSQGVLNYGYTF,TGTGCCAGCTCACAGGGGGTACTTAACTATGGCTACACCTTC
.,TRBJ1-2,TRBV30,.,CAWSVRQANYGYTF,TGTGCCTGGAGTGTACGACAGGCCAACTATGGCTACACCTTC
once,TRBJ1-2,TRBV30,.,CAWRPIYQGNDGYTF,TGTGCCTGGAGGCCCATTTACCAGGGGAACGACGGCTACACCTTC
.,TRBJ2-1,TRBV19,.,CASTPVGGHRNEQFF,TGTGCCAGTACGCCCGTGGGGGGGCATCGGAATGAGCAGTTCTTC
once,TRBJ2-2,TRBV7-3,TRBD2,CASSLVSGSYTGELFF,TGTGCCAGCAGCTTGGTTAGCGGGAGCTATACCGGGGAGCTGTTTTTT
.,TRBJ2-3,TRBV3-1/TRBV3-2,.,CASSQAPPTAHRKYF,TGTGCCAGCAGCCAAGCCCCCCCGACAGCCCACCGGAAGTATTTT
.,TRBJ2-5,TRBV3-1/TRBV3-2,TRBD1,CASSQGLTGMGTQYF,TGTGCCAGCAGCCAAGGTCTGACAGGGATGGGGACCCAGTACTTC
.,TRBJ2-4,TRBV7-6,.,CASSLGGGLAKNIQYF,TGTGCCAGCAGCTTAGGGGGCGGTTTAGCCAAAAACATTCAGTACTTC
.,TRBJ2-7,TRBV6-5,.,CASSYDRFKPYEQYF,TGTGCCAGCAGTTACGACAGATTTAAGCCCTACGAGCAGTACTTC
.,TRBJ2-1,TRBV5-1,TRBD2,CASSLGAGGGNEQFF,TGCGCCAGCAGCTTGGGGGCGGGAGGAGGCAATGAGCAGTTCTTC
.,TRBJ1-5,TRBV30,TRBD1,CAWRGTGGMQPQHF,TGTGCCTGGAGGGGGACAGGGGGCATGCAGCCCCAGCATTTT